What follows are 16 T cell receptor beta chains derived from one specimen sequenced in a study of blood T cell repertoires in COVID-19. Using immunoSEQ multiplex PCR, the repertoire was profiled, and TCRdb retains in-frame clones only, with some absent. The sample holds 60,000 to 70,000 clones; about 80% are singletons and the top ten take just over 4.5%. The material sequenced was peripheral blood. The receptors were sampled from a woman aged 60 to 75 with acute or convalescent COVID-19.

Only a few counts were recorded for this clone. The chain links TRBV29-1 to TRBJ2-7, with 10 bases aligning to TRBD2. Trimming removed 0 bases from V and 3 bases from J; junction bases left unmatched: 11. Per the germline V gene, CDR1 is SQVTM and CDR2 is ANQGSEA. This CDR3 region has 17 residues. CDR3 sequence (DNA): TGCAGCGTTGAAGAGCCCCAAGCGGGGGGGACCCTCTACGAGCAGTACTTC. It encodes CSVEEPQAGGTLYEQYF.

J is TRBJ1-2 and V is TRBV5-6; 8 positions match TRBD1. This CDR3 has 15 amino acids. Germline CDR1 is SGHDT and CDR2 is YYEEEE. Germline trimming cut 4 bases from V and 4 bases from J; bases unmatched to any gene: 9. The CDR3 loop reads CASSTDRGTLYGYTF. CDR3 coding DNA: TGTGCCAGCAGCACTGACAGGGGCACCCTCTATGGCTACACCTTC.

As concerns this clone: The sample contains more than one DNA sequence encoding this CDR3. The chain recombines TRBV30 with TRBJ1-2, with 8 bases identical to TRBD1. Germline V gene lookup returns CDR1 GTSNPN and CDR2 SVGIG (reference sequence). V shed 0 bases, J shed 5 bases, and the junction held 2 bases outside the gene matches. The CDR3 totals 13 residues. Here the CDR3 DNA reads TGTGCCTGGAGTGTACAGGGGGGGTATGGCTACACCTTC. Its translation: CAWSVQGGYGYTF.

This clone showed up just once. This rearrangement joins TRBV2 to TRBJ2-7, with TRBD2 as a possible D gene (7 bases). The V gene's germline CDR1 is SNHLY and CDR2 FYNNEI. V lost 0 bases and J lost 5, with 14 bases in between. The CDR3 runs 15 residues. The chain's CDR3 is CASSEAWGAGDEQYF. For the CDR3, the DNA is TGTGCCAGCAGTGAAGCTTGGGGGGCGGGGGACGAGCAGTACTTC.

This clone was counted only a few times. CDR3 nucleotide sequence: TGCGCCAGCAGCGAGAATAATTCACCCCTCCACTTT. Protein product: CASSENNSPLHF. The chain has TRBV5-1 and TRBJ1-6; no reliable D call. The CDR3 length is 12 residues. The V gene's germline CDR1 is SGHRS and CDR2 YFSETQ. V was cut by 4 bases and J by 5 bases, with 4 bases left in between.

This clone was recorded a few times. J is TRBJ2-7 and V is TRBV3-1 (or the pseudogene TRBV3-2); the D gene is possibly TRBD2 (6 bases). Germline V lookup: CDR1 LGHDT, CDR2 YNNKEL (reference sequence). Deletions cut 3 bases from V and 7 bases from J, with 16 bases between. CDR3 length: 14 residues. The CDR3 region is CASSQITGVREQYF. CDR3 nucleotide sequence: TGTGCCAGCAGCCAGATAACGGGGGTCCGGGAGCAGTACTTC.

The V and J genes are TRBV7-9 and TRBJ1-4; possibly TRBD1 for D (5 bases). The CDR3 extends over 13 amino acids. CDR1 and CDR2 (germline): SEHNR, FQNEAQ (reference sequence). V dropped 5 bases and J dropped 7 bases, with 11 bases sitting between them. The CDR3 DNA is TGTGCCAGCAGCCCCGCCGGGGGTGAAAAACTGTTTTTT. Amino acid sequence: CASSPAGGEKLFF. Full variable domain (rest looked up from reference TRBV7-9 and TRBJ1-4): DTGVSQNPRHKITKRGQNVTFRCDPISEHNRLYWYRQTLGQGPEFLTYFQNEAQLEKSRLLSDRFSAERPKGSFSTLEIQRTEQGDSAMYLCASSPAGGEKLFFGSGTQLSVL.

J is TRBJ2-2 and V is TRBV5-4, with TRBD2 as a possible D gene (6 bases). The CDR3 is 13 amino acids. Germline-derived CDR1 and CDR2 are SGHNT and YYREEE (reference sequence). The V gene lost 5 bases and the J gene lost 5 bases, with 10 bases spanning the gap. As DNA, the CDR3 is TGTGCCAGCAGGGGGGGTTGGACCGGGGAGCTGTTTTTT. This sequence encodes CASRGGWTGELFF.

The chain couples TRBV7-9 to TRBJ2-1, with 16 nucleotides matching TRBD2. CDR1 is SEHNR and CDR2 is FQNEAQ in the germline V gene (reference sequence). With 5 bases clipped from V and 9 bases from J, the junction kept 16 bases outside the gene matches. CDR3 size: 19 residues. The CDR3 is CASSDYPGLAGGPPPEQFF. Written as DNA, the CDR3 is TGTGCCAGCAGCGATTATCCGGGACTAGCGGGGGGGCCTCCCCCTGAGCAGTTCTTC.

This clone was seen once. V usage is TRBV4-1 and J usage is TRBJ1-1; D may be TRBD1 (5 bases). CDR1 and CDR2 (germline): MGHRA, YSYEKL. The CDR3 extends over 15 amino acids. V was cut by 0 bases and J by 1 base, with 9 bases left in between. Written as DNA, the CDR3 is TGCGCCAGCAGCCAAGAGGGGGGGACGAACACTGAAGCTTTCTTT. Amino acids: CASSQEGGTNTEAFF.

V and J are TRBV5-1 and TRBJ1-5; 7 bases match TRBD1. The V segment lost 4 bases and the J segment 5 bases; nucleotides outside the gene matches: 9. Germline V CDR1 and CDR2: SGHRS, YFSETQ. This CDR3 contains 15 residues. The CDR3 DNA follows: TGCGCCAGCAGCCCGGGGACAGCAGCTCATCAGCCCCAGCATTTT. Amino acids: CASSPGTAAHQPQHF.

The chain is built from TRBV5-6 and TRBJ1-1; the match to TRBD1 covers 8 bases. The germline V gene encodes CDR1 SGHDT and CDR2 YYEEEE. This CDR3 contains 16 residues. J lost 0 bases, V lost 4 bases, and 8 bases had no gene match. The CDR3 loop is CASSPDRGRMNTEAFF. DNA for the CDR3: TGTGCCAGCAGCCCTGACAGGGGACGAATGAACACTGAAGCTTTCTTT. The whole variable domain, remainder taken from reference TRBV5-6 and TRBJ1-1, is DAGVTQSPTHLIKTRGQQVTLRCSPKSGHDTVSWYQQALGQGPQFIFQYYEEEERQRGNFPDRFSGHQFPNYSSELNVNALLLGDSALYLCASSPDRGRMNTEAFFGQGTRLTVV.

V usage is TRBV6-5 and J usage is TRBJ1-5; the D is unclear. Germline V gives CDR1 MNHEY, CDR2 SVGAGI. The CDR3 runs to 14 residues. Trimming removed 6 bases from V and 0 bases from J, with 9 bases in between. The CDR3 sequence: CASSPRGSNQPQHF. In nucleotides, the CDR3 is TGTGCCAGCAGCCCACGGGGTAGCAATCAGCCCCAGCATTTT.

The chain recombines TRBV5-1 with TRBJ2-2, with TRBD2 matching 8 bases. Germline assignment: CDR1 SGHRS and CDR2 YFSETQ. CDR3 length: 14 residues. The trim removed 4 bases at V and 7 bases at J, leaving 6 bases unmatched. The CDR3 DNA follows: TGCGCCAGCAGCCCCGGGGGGGCGAACGGGGAGCTGTTTTTT. Amino acids: CASSPGGANGELFF.

This clone was seen only a few times. This chain joins TRBV10-3 and TRBJ2-4; tentative D call: TRBD1 (5 bases). CDR1 is ENHRY and CDR2 is SYGVKD in the germline V gene. The CDR3 spans 17 residues. V was cut by 2 bases and J by 4 bases, with 18 bases left in between. The CDR3 nucleotides read TGTGCCATCAGTGAGGGTACTGTCTCTCGACAGAAAAACATTCAGTACTTC. The encoded protein is CAISEGTVSRQKNIQYF.

This clone was observed a handful of times. This chain connects TRBV5-1 to TRBJ2-2; 8 bases map to TRBD1. The CDR3 covers 16 residues. Trimming removed 1 base from V and 0 bases from J; junction bases left unmatched: 2. The germline CDR1 and CDR2 sequences are SGHRS and YFSETQ. This CDR3 is CASSLPGGANTGELFF. In DNA, the CDR3 is TGCGCCAGCAGCTTGCCAGGGGGCGCGAACACCGGGGAGCTGTTTTTT.